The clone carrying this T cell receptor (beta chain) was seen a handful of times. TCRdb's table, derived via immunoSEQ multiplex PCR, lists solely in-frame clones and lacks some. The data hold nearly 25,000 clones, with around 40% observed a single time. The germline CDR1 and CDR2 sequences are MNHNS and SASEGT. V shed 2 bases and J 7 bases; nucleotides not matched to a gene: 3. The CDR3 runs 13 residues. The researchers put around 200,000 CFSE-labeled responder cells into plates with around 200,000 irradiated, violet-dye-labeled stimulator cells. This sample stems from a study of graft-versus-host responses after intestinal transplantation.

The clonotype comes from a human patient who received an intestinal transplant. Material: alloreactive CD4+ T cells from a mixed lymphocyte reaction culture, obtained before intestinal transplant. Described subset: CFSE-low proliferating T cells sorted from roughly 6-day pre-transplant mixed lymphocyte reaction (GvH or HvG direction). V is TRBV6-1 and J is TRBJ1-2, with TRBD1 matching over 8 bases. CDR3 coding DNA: TGTGCCAGCAGTGAACTGGACAGGGCTGGCTACACCTTC. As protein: CASSELDRAGYTF.